Below, one TCR beta chain is given with its context. The entry originates in a study of shared clonotypes between healthy human individuals. On the study more broadly: The study used three CD4 naive, three CD4 memory, two CD8 naive and one CD8 memory plate per donor.

Trimming took 7 bases from V and 10 from J; bases not matched to a gene: 15. CDR1 MDHEN and CDR2 SYDVKM come from the germline V gene. The CDR3 totals 16 residues. The protocol was immunoSEQ multiplex PCR, while the TCRdb copy is restricted to in-frame clones and leaves out a portion. Of roughly 650,000 clones detected, around 97% appear once; the ten largest clones hold roughly 0.05%. The V call is TRBV28, the J call TRBJ2-2, with 10 bases identical to TRBD2. The clonotype was recovered from a woman between 25 and 40 years old in good health. Input material: naive CD4+ T cells sorted from blood. Stated subset: CD45RA+ positively selected. Here the CDR3 reads CASTKEVWLAGEELFF. CDR3 coding DNA: TGTGCCAGCACCAAAGAGGTGTGGCTAGCGGGAGAGGAGCTGTTTTTT.